The next 16 T cell receptor beta chains were all read from a single sample in a study of blood T cell repertoires in COVID-19. Some clones are missing from TCRdb's copy, which holds only in-frame ones; the method was immunoSEQ multiplex PCR. The sample yields fewer than 150,000 clones, approximately 85% seen once. Sequenced sample: peripheral blood. These receptors were taken from a man aged 45-60 years with acute or convalescent COVID-19.

V usage is TRBV28 and J usage is TRBJ1-4, with unresolved D. Trimming removed 3 bases at V and 0 bases at J, with 5 bases between. In germline, CDR1 is MDHEN, CDR2 SYDVKM. The CDR3 consists of 14 residues. In DNA, the CDR3 is TGTGCCAGCAGTTTTCGTGCAACTAATGAAAAACTGTTTTTT. The encoded protein is CASSFRATNEKLFF. The full variable domain, in which reference TRBV28 and TRBJ1-4 provide the parts outside the CDR3, is DVKVTQSSRYLVKRTGEKVFLECVQDMDHENMFWYRQDPGLGLRLIYFSYDVKMKEKGDIPEGYSVSREKKERFSLILESASTNQTSMYLCASSFRATNEKLFFGSGTQLSVL.

J is TRBJ2-3 and V is TRBV4-1; 14 bases align to TRBD2. Germline CDR1 and CDR2: MGHRA and YSYEKL. This CDR3 spans 17 amino acids. V lost 4 bases to trimming and J lost 5 bases; unmatched junction nucleotides: 8. The CDR3 sequence: CASSRGLAGGGQDTQYF. The CDR3 nucleotides are TGCGCCAGCAGCCGAGGACTAGCGGGAGGAGGACAAGATACGCAGTATTTT.

The chain links TRBV29-1 to TRBJ1-2, with D unclear. The CDR3 runs 11 residues. The germline CDR1 and CDR2 sequences are SQVTM and ANQGSEA. Trimming took 6 bases from V and 6 from J, leaving 11 bases between them. The CDR3 loop is CSVPRGDGYTF. The CDR3 DNA is TGCAGCGTCCCCCGCGGAGATGGCTACACCTTC. Supplemented by reference TRBV29-1 and TRBJ1-2, the full variable domain reads SAVISQKPSRDICQRGTSLTIQCQVDSQVTMMFWYRQQPGQSLTLIATANQGSEATYESGFVIDKFPISRPNLTFSTLTVSNMSPEDSSIYLCSVPRGDGYTFGSGTRLTVV.

The chain has TRBV10-3 and TRBJ2-3, with TRBD1 as a possible D gene (5 bases). Trimming left V 6 bases short and J 4 bases short, with 14 bases between. This CDR3 has 14 residues. From germline, CDR1 is ENHRY and CDR2 SYGVKD. The CDR3 sequence: CAIRGQPKADTQYF. In DNA form, the CDR3 reads TGTGCCATCAGGGGGCAGCCGAAGGCAGATACGCAGTATTTT.

The chain has TRBV6-1 and TRBJ1-2; no firm D call. The CDR3 loop spans 11 amino acids. The V and J ends lost 2 bases and 9 bases respectively, with 7 bases between them. CDR1 MNHNS and CDR2 SASEGT come from the germline V gene. For the CDR3, the DNA is TGTGCCAGCAGTGAAATTTTAAGCTACACCTTC. It encodes CASSEILSYTF.

This chain joins TRBV24-1 and TRBJ2-5, with D hard to call. CDR3 length: 13 residues. V lost 3 bases to trimming and J lost 5 bases, with 9 bases between them. Germline CDR1 KGHDR, CDR2 SFDVKD. CDR3 loop: CATSDGLEETQYF. The CDR3 DNA is TGTGCCACCAGTGATGGTCTAGAGGAGACCCAGTACTTC.

The chain uses TRBV2 and TRBJ2-2; D may be TRBD1 (6 bases). The CDR3 has 15 residues. The V end lost 5 bases, the J end lost 4 bases, and 14 bases lay between the germline ends. Germline values: CDR1 SNHLY, CDR2 FYNNEI. The CDR3 bases are TGTGCCAGCAGTTTCGACAGGCACGCCACCGGGGAGCTGTTTTTT. Its protein product is CASSFDRHATGELFF.

This clone has a handful of counts. The chain uses TRBV9 and TRBJ2-2, with D possibly matching TRBD2 (7 bases). Germline lookup yields CDR1 SGDLS and CDR2 YYNGEE. The CDR3 sequence is 17 residues long. V dropped 2 bases and J dropped 8 bases, with 22 bases sitting between them. This CDR3 reads CASSVLPGGLTSGELFF. CDR3 nucleotides: TGTGCCAGCAGCGTTCTCCCCGGGGGGCTAACTAGTGGGGAGCTGTTTTTT. Supplemented by reference TRBV9 and TRBJ2-2, the full variable domain reads DSGVTQTPKHLITATGQRVTLRCSPRSGDLSVYWYQQSLDQGLQFLIQYYNGEERAKGNILERFSAQQFPDLHSELNLSSLELGDSALYFCASSVLPGGLTSGELFFGEGSRLTVL.

The table lists this clone with many counts. This sequence joins TRBV5-6 and TRBJ2-7; D unresolved. The CDR3 is 11 amino acids. Germline V gene sequence: CDR1 SGHDT, CDR2 YYEEEE. V lost 0 bases, J lost 5 bases, and 3 bases lay in between. The CDR3 nucleotides read TGTGCCAGCAGCTTGGGGCACGAGCAGTACTTC. It translates to CASSLGHEQYF.

The V and J genes are TRBV11-3 and TRBJ2-3; 14 bases are a match to TRBD2. V was clipped by 2 bases and J by 5 bases; unmatched bases: 12. The germline V gene encodes CDR1 SGHNT and CDR2 YENEEA. This CDR3 region has 19 residues. The CDR3 loop is CASSLKGPTSGRAEDTQYF. Written as DNA, the CDR3 is TGTGCCAGCAGCTTAAAGGGCCCGACTAGCGGGAGGGCCGAAGATACGCAGTATTTT.

The rearrangement uses TRBV2 and TRBJ1-5; the D gene is possibly TRBD1 (5 bases). The length of the CDR3 is 15 residues. Germline V gene sequence: CDR1 SNHLY, CDR2 FYNNEI. V was trimmed by 6 bases and J by 4 bases, leaving 16 bases between them. CDR3 loop: CASRPEGARNQPQHF. The CDR3 DNA reads TGTGCCAGCAGACCCGAAGGGGCTAGGAATCAGCCCCAGCATTTT.

The chain combines TRBV7-3 with TRBJ2-2; 9 nucleotides align to TRBD2. Germline lookup yields CDR1 SGHTA and CDR2 FQGTGA. Trimming removed 6 bases from V and 1 base from J; junction bases left unmatched: 3. The CDR3 has 15 amino acids. CDR3 DNA sequence: TGTGCCAGCAGATTGACTAGCGGGAACACCGGGGAGCTGTTTTTT. Its translation: CASRLTSGNTGELFF.

This sequence joins TRBV5-1 and TRBJ1-3; D gene ambiguous. Germline V lookup: CDR1 SGHRS, CDR2 YFSETQ. The CDR3 length is 16 residues. The germline V and J ends were trimmed by 0 bases and 0 bases, with 10 bases remaining between them. Here the CDR3 DNA reads TGCGCCAGCAGCTTGGTCGGTGGCGGCTCTGGAAACACCATATATTTT. Translating it yields CASSLVGGGSGNTIYF.

The chain carries TRBV14 and TRBJ1-1, with 7 bases that match TRBD1. V lost 0 bases, J lost 3 bases, and 4 bases stayed unmatched. This CDR3 has 15 residues. Germline CDR1 SGHDN, CDR2 FVKESK. CDR3 region: CASSQENRGYTEAFF. The CDR3 nucleotides are TGTGCCAGCAGCCAAGAAAACAGGGGCTACACTGAAGCTTTCTTT.

In this sample, this clone turned up once. The chain is built from TRBV6-1 and TRBJ2-3, with a weak D call TRBD1 (6 bases). Germline V lookup: CDR1 MNHNS, CDR2 SASEGT. Trimming shortened V by 2 bases and J by 4 bases, and 13 bases separated the two germline ends. This CDR3 contains 15 residues. The CDR3 DNA follows: TGTGCCAGCAGTGAAAGGTCGTCAGGGGCAGATACGCAGTATTTT. Amino acid sequence: CASSERSSGADTQYF.

This clone has only one observation. The V gene is TRBV19, the J gene TRBJ2-1; 9 nucleotides match TRBD1. The CDR3 sequence is 18 residues long. The ends lost 7 bases at V and 0 bases at J; junction bases unmatched: 13. Germline V gene sequence: CDR1 LNHDA, CDR2 SQIVND (reference sequence). CDR3 nucleotides: TGTGCCAGTACCCTAACGGGGACAGGGTTTGACTCCTACAATGAGCAGTTCTTC. Translated: CASTLTGTGFDSYNEQFF.